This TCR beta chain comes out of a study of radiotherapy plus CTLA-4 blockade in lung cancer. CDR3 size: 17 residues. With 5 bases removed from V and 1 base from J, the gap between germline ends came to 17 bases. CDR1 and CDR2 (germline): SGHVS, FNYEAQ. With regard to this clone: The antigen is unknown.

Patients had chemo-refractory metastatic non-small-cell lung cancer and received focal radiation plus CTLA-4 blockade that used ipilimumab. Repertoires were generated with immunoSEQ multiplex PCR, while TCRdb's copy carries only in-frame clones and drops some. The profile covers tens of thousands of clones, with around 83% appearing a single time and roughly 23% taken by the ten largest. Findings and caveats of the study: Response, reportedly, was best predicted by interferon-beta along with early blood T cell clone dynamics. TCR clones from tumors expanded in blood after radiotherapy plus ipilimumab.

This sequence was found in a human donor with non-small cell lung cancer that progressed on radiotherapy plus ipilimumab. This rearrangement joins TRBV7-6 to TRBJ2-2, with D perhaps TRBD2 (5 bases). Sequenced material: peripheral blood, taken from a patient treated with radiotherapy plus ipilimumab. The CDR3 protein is CASSPRSSAGNTGELFF. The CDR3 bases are TGTGCCAGCAGCCCGAGGTCCAGCGCGGGGAACACCGGGGAGCTGTTTTTT.